This T cell receptor beta chain was profiled in a study of blood T cell repertoires in COVID-19 (dated by TCRdb to 2020 to 2021). Study-level background: Samples covering the acute and convalescent phases of COVID-19 were provided by collaborators in the United States, Italy and Spain. The prospective study material was composed of cDNA or gDNA derived from T cells, B-cell-depleted T cells, or PBMCs. Deeply sampled blood TCRbeta repertoires from subjects exposed to, actively infected with, or recovered from COVID-19 were included in the dataset. The repertoires were made available in a free public database intended to serve as a resource for research on the immune response to SARS-CoV-2. The samples were drawn from the first 160 participants of the ongoing ImmuneRACE study and from 950 to 1,500 subjects provided by 6 global collaborators. Sample metadata almost always included a de-identified subject ID, COVID-19 status, age in years and sex. Where available, HLA class I and class II types were taken from metadata supplied by the sample provider and were not determined by assay-based typing. Overall results and qualifications from the work: How much clinical and demographic metadata was included differed by source and by participant, and the metadata was provided uncurated.

With respect to this clone: Its antigen has not been determined. Per-base qualities were not stored, and no clone one base away is much larger.

From a lookup of the germline V gene, CDR1 and CDR2 are SGHDN and FVKESK. Counted from cysteine to phenylalanine, this CDR3 has 12 amino acids. Of the read, only the CDR3 DNA is kept; its 36 bases are in frame from base 1. Between the V and J ends, shortened by 4 bases and 9 bases respectively, the junction contains 10 bases. TCRbeta CDR3 regions were amplified from genomic DNA by means of the immunoSEQ Assay, a bias-controlled multiplex PCR. Per the source publication's procedure: The number of nucleated cells in each sample was estimated from the amplification of reference gene primers within the assay. To quantify the absolute abundance of each unique TCRbeta CDR3 rearrangement, sequence reads were collapsed and filtered. Productive Simpson clonality was computed per sample as the square root of Simpson's diversity index over productive rearrangements. Sourced from immuneACCESS, this table was stored by TCRdb with only in-frame sequences that have V and J called. A share of the clones is absent; for the studies checked, an unresolved V gene accounts for under half, and the remainder has no known explanation. The D gene and trimming were derived from the DNA, and the V and J assignments and clone size from that table. Present in this sample are hundreds of thousands of clones, approximately 84% of which were seen just once. 2.1% of the sample lies in the top ten.

Samples from volunteer blood donors who had recovered from COVID-19 were contributed by a second Seattle source. Each collaborating institution followed its own protocols to collect whole blood in K2EDTA tubes. Collaborator samples were shipped for TCRbeta analysis as frozen whole blood, isolated PBMCs, or DNA extracted from either sample type. The sequence came from a woman aged 25 to 45 who had recovered from COVID-19. The chain couples TRBV14 to TRBJ1-5; the D gene is not confidently resolved. Sequencing was performed on peripheral blood. The sequenced DNA is TGTGCCAGCAGCCTGTCGGGAGGGCCCCAGCATTTT. Translation gives CASSLSGGPQHF.